The 6 T cell receptor beta chains reported below all come from one sample, sequenced in a study of quantifying T cell responses using KT2 cells. The overall study: RNA was reverse transcribed with TCR alpha and beta constant-region primers.

The cDNA 3' end received a ligated oligonucleotide with a UMI. First-round PCR used 3 to 4 cycles and beta primers RC1.1 and RC1.2 covering TRBC1 and TRBC2. MiXCR was run by TCRdb on the UMI-ligation and nested PCR reads, yielding one entry per CDR3 protein. The data hold around 56,000 distinct CDR3 sequences, with over 9% observed a single time. The sequenced sample consisted of PBMCs spiked with cells of the T cell clone KT2. The receptors shown here come from a human donor.

The V call is TRBV15, the J call TRBJ1-1; 9 bases match TRBD1. The CDR3 length is 17 residues. Germline assignment: CDR1 LNHNV and CDR2 YYDKDF (reference sequence). The V segment lost 0 bases and the J segment 5 bases; nucleotides outside the gene matches: 10. CDR3 DNA sequence: TGTGCCACCAGCAGAGATCTTACGGGACAGGGTCGAACTGAAGCTTTCTTT. Protein product: CATSRDLTGQGRTEAFF.

This chain links TRBV3-1 with TRBJ1-1; no definite D call. The V end was cut by 3 bases, the J end by 4 bases, with 9 bases between. From germline, CDR1 is LGHDT and CDR2 YNNKEL (reference sequence). This CDR3 has 13 residues. The CDR3 reads CASSHGMGTEAFF. CDR3 nucleotide sequence: TGTGCCAGCAGCCATGGCATGGGCACTGAAGCTTTCTTT.

This chain links TRBV2 with TRBJ1-5; 7 bases map to TRBD1. In germline, CDR1 is SNHLY, CDR2 FYNNEI. The CDR3 spans 13 residues. Trimming at V came to 8 bases and at J to 5 bases, leaving 6 bases not matched to a gene. As DNA, the CDR3 is TGTGCCAGCCGACAGGGCCTGGATCAGCCCCAGCATTTT. Residues: CASRQGLDQPQHF.

This chain joins TRBV20-1 and TRBJ2-3; 11 bases fit TRBD2. This CDR3 has 14 residues. Germline V gives CDR1 DFQATT, CDR2 SNEGSKA (reference sequence). Losses at the gene ends were 8 bases for V and 10 bases for J; bases not matched to a gene: 14. The CDR3 sequence: CSPLSGRAGIAQYF. The DNA for the CDR3 is TGCAGTCCTCTTAGCGGGAGGGCCGGGATAGCGCAGTATTTT.

The rearrangement uses TRBV29-1 and TRBJ2-3; D not certain. With 5 bases removed from V and 2 bases from J, the gap between germline ends came to 11 bases. The CDR3 spans 13 residues. In germline, CDR1 is SQVTM, CDR2 ANQGSEA. The CDR3 DNA reads TGCAGCGTTAGGGTTTTTGACACAGATACGCAGTATTTT. Translating gives CSVRVFDTDTQYF.

This clonotype was detected many times. This rearrangement joins TRBV20-1 to TRBJ2-7, with D perhaps assigned TRBD1 or TRBD2 (5 bases each). The germline V gene has CDR1 DFQATT and CDR2 SNEGSKA (reference sequence). The V end lost 5 bases, the J end lost 0 bases, and 8 bases lay between the germline ends. The CDR3 totals 12 residues. The CDR3 sequence: CSAGDGSYEQYF. CDR3 nucleotide sequence: TGCAGTGCTGGGGACGGCTCCTACGAGCAGTACTTC.